The present TCR beta chain was sequenced within a study of OX40 agonist ivuxolimab in advanced cancers. Background on the whole study: Ivuxolimab, which targeted the costimulatory receptor OX40 (CD134), was an agonistic, fully human IgG2 monoclonal antibody. Intravenous ivuxolimab was administered to patients every 2 weeks at six dose levels: 0.01, 0.1, 0.3, 1.5, 3 and 10 mg/kg. In the dose-escalation cohort, 75% to 85% of patients were male, and the mean age was around 60 years with a range of about 20 to 80. Prior anti-PD-1, anti-PD-L1 or anti-CTLA-4 therapy was permitted, and 35% to 40% of dose-escalation patients had received checkpoint inhibitors. Among the 52 dose-escalation patients, about 19 had hepatocellular carcinoma, 15 melanoma, 9 renal cell carcinoma and 9 head and neck cancer. Three dose-escalation patients achieved partial responses, one with hepatocellular carcinoma and two with cutaneous melanoma. The paper covers the monotherapy dose-escalation part of the phase I ivuxolimab trial, which included N ≈ 50 patients. Peripheral TCRbeta sequencing was intended to test whether TCR sequence diversity was altered and clonal T-cell expansion was caused by ivuxolimab. The study at large found these results: In partial responders in the 0.1-3.0 mg/kg groups, normalized peripheral clonal expansion was found to be among the lowest, especially among CD8+ T cells. At doses of 0.1 to 3.0 mg/kg, clonal expansion of both CD4+ and CD8+ T cells in blood was seen between baseline and week 6. Antigen specificity was not determined for the clonally expanded peripheral T cells. Low levels of normalized T-cell clonal expansion were also shown by some nonresponding patients. After ivuxolimab, CD8+ T cells had more expanded clones than CD4+ T cells on average.

The trial excluded patients who had a history of autoimmune disease or were on systemic immunosuppression. Peripheral blood for TCR sequencing was collected from all dose cohorts at baseline, on cycle 4 day 1, and on cycle 7 day 1. Samples were obtained from an open-label, multicenter, first-in-human phase I dose-escalation trial of ivuxolimab. Adults with locally advanced or metastatic head and neck squamous cell, hepatocellular, melanoma or renal cell carcinoma were enrolled in the trial. Before TCR sequencing, CD4+ T cells and CD8+ T cells were sorted from peripheral blood as separate populations. About this clone: Its recognized antigen is unknown. Base qualities are not provided; no much larger clone lies one nucleotide away.

Reading from cysteine to phenylalanine, the CDR3 counts 12 amino acids. Of all the DNA, just the CDR3 is kept, 36 bases in frame from base 1. V is clipped by 6 bases and J by 5 bases, and the sequence between their germline boundaries is 13 bases long. CDR1 is given as SQVTM and CDR2 as ANQGSEA, both from the germline V gene. Genomic DNA was isolated from the sorted cells so that the TCRbeta CDR3 region could be sequenced. TCRbeta CDR3 regions were sequenced using the immunoSEQ Assay. Held by TCRdb, this immuneACCESS table contains in-frame sequences only and omits some clones. Under half of the omission traces to an unresolved V gene where checked; the cause of the rest is unknown. The sample profile shows fewer than 85,000 clones; about 73% of them were found once. The ten largest clones add up to roughly 4.9% of the sample.

This clonotype originated in an adult with an advanced solid tumor such as melanoma, head and neck, liver or kidney cancer. Sequencing was performed on CD4+ or CD8+ T cells sorted from blood, taken in a trial of the OX40 agonist ivuxolimab. Recombination linked TRBV29-1 to TRBJ2-5; TRBD2 could be the D gene, as 5 bases match. The CDR3 reads as follows: CSVPRAGETQYF. The DNA sequence reads TGCAGCGTCCCGCGGGCCGGGGAGACCCAGTACTTC.